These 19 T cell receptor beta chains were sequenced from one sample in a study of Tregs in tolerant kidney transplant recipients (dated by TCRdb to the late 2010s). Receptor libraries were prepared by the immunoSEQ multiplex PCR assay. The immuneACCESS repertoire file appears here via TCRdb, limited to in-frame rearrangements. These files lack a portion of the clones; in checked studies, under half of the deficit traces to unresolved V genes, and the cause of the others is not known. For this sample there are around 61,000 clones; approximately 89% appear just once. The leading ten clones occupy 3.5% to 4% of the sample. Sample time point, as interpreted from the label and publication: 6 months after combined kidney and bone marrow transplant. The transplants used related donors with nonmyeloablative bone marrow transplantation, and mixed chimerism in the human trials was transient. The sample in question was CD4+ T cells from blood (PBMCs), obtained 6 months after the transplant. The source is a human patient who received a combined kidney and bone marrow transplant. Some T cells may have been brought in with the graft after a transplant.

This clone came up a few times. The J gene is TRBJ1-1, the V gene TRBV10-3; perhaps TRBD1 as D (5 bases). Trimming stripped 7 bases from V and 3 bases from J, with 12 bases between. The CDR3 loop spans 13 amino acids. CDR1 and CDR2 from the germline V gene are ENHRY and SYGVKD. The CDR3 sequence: CAITRGLHTEAFF. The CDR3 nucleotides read TGTGCCATCACAAGGGGTCTACACACTGAAGCTTTCTTT.

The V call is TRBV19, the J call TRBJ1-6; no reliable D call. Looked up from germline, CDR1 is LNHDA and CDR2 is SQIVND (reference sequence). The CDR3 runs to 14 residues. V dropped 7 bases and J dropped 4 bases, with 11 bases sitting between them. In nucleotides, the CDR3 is TGTGCCAGTAAGGAATCGGGTTATAATTCACCCCTCCACTTT. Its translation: CASKESGYNSPLHF.

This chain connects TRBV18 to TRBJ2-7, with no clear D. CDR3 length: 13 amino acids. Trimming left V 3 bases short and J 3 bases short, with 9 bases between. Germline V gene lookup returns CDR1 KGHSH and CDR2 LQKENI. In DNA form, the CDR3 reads TGTGCCAGCTCACCCCTCGACAACTACGAGCAGTACTTC. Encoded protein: CASSPLDNYEQYF.

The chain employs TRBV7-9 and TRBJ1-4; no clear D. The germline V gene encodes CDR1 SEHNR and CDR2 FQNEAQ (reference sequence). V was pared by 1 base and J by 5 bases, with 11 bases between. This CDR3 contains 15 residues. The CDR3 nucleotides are TGTGCCAGCAGCTTAGGTCTCGGTTCAAATGAAAAACTGTTTTTT. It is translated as CASSLGLGSNEKLFF.

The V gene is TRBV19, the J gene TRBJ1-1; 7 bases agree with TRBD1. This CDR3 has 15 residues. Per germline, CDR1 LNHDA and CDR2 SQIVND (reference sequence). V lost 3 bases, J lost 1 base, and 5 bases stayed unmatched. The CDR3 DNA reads TGTGCCAGTAGTATTGACAGGGTGGAGAACACTGAAGCTTTCTTT. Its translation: CASSIDRVENTEAFF. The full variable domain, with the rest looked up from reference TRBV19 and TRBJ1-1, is DGGITQSPKYLFRKEGQNVTLSCEQNLNHDAMYWYRQDPGQGLRLIYYSQIVNDFQKGDIAEGYSVSREKKESFPLTVTSAQKNPTAFYLCASSIDRVENTEAFFGQGTRLTVV.

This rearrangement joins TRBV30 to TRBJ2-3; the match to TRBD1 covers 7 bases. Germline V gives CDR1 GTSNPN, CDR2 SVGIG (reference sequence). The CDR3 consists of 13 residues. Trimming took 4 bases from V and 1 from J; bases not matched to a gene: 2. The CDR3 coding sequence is TGTGCCTGGAACAGGGGTGGCACAGATACGCAGTATTTT. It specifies CAWNRGGTDTQYF.

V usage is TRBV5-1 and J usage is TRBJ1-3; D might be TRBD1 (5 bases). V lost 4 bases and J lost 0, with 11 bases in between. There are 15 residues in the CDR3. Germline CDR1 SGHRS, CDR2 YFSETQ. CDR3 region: CASSPQALSGNTIYF. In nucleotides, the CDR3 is TGCGCCAGCAGCCCACAGGCCCTCTCTGGAAACACCATATATTTT.

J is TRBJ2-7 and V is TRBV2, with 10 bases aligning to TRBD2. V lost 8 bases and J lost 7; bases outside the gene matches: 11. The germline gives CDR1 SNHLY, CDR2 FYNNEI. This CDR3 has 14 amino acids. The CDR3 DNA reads TGTGCCAGCTTACGGCTAGCGGGAGTGAAAGAGCAGTACTTC. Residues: CASLRLAGVKEQYF.

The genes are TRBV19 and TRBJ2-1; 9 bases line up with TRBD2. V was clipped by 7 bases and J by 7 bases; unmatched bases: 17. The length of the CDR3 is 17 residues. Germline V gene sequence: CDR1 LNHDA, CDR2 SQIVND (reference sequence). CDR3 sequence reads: CASTHRRGGRGMNEQFF. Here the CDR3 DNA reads TGTGCCAGTACACACCGGCGGGGGGGTAGGGGTATGAATGAGCAGTTCTTC.

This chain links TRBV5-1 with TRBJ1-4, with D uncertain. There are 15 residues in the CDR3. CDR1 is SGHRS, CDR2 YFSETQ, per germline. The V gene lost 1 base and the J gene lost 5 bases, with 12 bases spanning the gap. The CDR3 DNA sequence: TGCGCCAGCAGCTTGAGGGAGACGGCGAATGAAAAACTGTTTTTT. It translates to CASSLRETANEKLFF.

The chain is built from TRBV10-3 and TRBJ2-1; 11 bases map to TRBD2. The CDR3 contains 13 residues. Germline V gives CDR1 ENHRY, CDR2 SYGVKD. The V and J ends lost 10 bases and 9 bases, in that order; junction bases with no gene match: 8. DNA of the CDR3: TGTGCCAAATCCGTAGCGGGGGGGACTGAGCAGTTCTTC. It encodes CAKSVAGGTEQFF.

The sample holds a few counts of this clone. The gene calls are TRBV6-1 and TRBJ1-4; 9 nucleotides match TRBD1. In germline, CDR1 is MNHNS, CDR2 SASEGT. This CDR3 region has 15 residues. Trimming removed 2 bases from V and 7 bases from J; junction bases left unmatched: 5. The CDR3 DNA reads TGTGCCAGCAGTGAACCCGGGACAGGGACTGAAAAACTGTTTTTT. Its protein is CASSEPGTGTEKLFF.

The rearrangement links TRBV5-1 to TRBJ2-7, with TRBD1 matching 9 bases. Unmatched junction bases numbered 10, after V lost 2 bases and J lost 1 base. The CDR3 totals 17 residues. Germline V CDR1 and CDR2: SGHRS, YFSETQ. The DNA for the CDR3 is TGCGCCAGCAGCTTCTCCGTACCCGGGACAGGGTCCTACGAGCAGTACTTC. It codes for CASSFSVPGTGSYEQYF.

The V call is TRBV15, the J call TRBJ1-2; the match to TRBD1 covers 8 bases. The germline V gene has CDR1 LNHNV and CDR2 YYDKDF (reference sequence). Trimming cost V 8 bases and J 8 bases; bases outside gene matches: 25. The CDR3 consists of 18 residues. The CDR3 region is CATVDLGQGGIGREGYTF. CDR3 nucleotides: TGTGCCACCGTGGATTTAGGACAGGGAGGGATCGGGAGAGAGGGCTACACCTTC.

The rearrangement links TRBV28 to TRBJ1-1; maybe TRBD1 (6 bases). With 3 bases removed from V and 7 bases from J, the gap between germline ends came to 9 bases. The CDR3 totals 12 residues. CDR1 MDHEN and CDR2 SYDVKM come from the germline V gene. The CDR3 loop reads CASSFWTVEAFF. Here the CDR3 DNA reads TGTGCCAGCAGTTTTTGGACAGTTGAAGCTTTCTTT.

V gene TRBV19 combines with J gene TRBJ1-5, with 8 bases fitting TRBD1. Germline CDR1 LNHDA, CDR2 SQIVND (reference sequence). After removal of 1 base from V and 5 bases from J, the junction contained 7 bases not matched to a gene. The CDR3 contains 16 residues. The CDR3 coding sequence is TGTGCCAGTAGTATAGCGAGGGCAGGGGGCGATCAGCCCCAGCATTTT. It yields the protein CASSIARAGGDQPQHF. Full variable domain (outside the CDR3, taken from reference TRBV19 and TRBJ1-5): DGGITQSPKYLFRKEGQNVTLSCEQNLNHDAMYWYRQDPGQGLRLIYYSQIVNDFQKGDIAEGYSVSREKKESFPLTVTSAQKNPTAFYLCASSIARAGGDQPQHFGDGTRLSIL.

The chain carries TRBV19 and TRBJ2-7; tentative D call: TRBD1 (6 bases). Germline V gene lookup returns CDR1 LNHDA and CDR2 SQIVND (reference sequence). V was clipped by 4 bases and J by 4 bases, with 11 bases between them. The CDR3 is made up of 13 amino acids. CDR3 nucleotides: TGTGCCAGTAGTAACACACAGGGTTACGAGCAGTACTTC. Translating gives CASSNTQGYEQYF.

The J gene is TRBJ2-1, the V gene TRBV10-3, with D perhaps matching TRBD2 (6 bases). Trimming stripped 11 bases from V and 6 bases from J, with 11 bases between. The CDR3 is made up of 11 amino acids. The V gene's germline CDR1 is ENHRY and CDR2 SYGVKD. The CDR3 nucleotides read TGTGCCGTGCGGGACGCCAATGAGCAGTTCTTC. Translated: CAVRDANEQFF.

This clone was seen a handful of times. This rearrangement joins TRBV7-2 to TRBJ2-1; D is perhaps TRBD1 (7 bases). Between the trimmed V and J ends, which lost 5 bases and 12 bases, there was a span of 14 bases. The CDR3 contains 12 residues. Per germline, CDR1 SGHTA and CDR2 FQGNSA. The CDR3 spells CASSRQGGGQFF. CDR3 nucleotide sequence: TGTGCCAGCAGCCGACAGGGAGGAGGGCAGTTCTTC. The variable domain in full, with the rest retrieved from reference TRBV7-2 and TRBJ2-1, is GAGVSQSPSNKVTEKGKDVELRCDPISGHTALYWYRQSLGQGLEFLIYFQGNSAPDKSGLPSDRFSAERTGGSVSTLTIQRTQQEDSAVYLCASSRQGGGQFFGPGTRLTVL.